The 29 T cell receptor beta chains below were found in one sample sequenced in a study of control samples from healthy donors and cancer patients. Using immunoSEQ multiplex PCR, the repertoire was profiled, and TCRdb retains in-frame clones only, with some absent. The sample yields about 120,000 clones, about 93% seen once. Material: blood. The receptors stem from a man between 25 and 39 years old in good health.

This chain links TRBV5-1 with TRBJ2-5, with D hard to call. The ends were cut back, 2 bases at V and 2 bases at J, with 10 bases in the middle. The CDR3 loop spans 14 amino acids. Looked up from germline, CDR1 is SGHRS and CDR2 is YFSETQ. The CDR3, as DNA: TGCGCCAGCAGCTTTCAATCTAGTCAAGAGACCCAGTACTTC. It encodes CASSFQSSQETQYF.

The chain joins TRBV5-8 to TRBJ2-7; D is undetermined. The CDR3 loop spans 11 amino acids. Germline values: CDR1 SGHTS, CDR2 YDEGEE. Trimming pared 2 bases from V and 4 bases from J, leaving 4 bases between. CDR3 amino acids: CASSLAYEQYV. CDR3 coding DNA: TGTGCCAGCAGCTTAGCGTACGAGCAGTACGTC.

V and J are TRBV11-2 and TRBJ1-6; perhaps TRBD1 as D (5 bases). The V gene lost 0 bases and the J gene lost 9 bases, with 12 bases spanning the gap. Germline CDR1 is SGHAT and CDR2 is FQNNGV. CDR3 length: 15 residues. CDR3 sequence: CASSLEGGDGSPLHF. For the CDR3, the DNA is TGTGCCAGCAGCTTAGAGGGGGGTGATGGTTCACCCCTCCACTTT.

The rearrangement joins TRBV10-2 to TRBJ1-6; D uncertain. Trimming shortened V by 0 bases and J by 8 bases, and 11 bases separated the two germline ends. CDR1 and CDR2 (germline): WSHSY, SAAADI. This CDR3 has 15 residues. The CDR3 DNA reads TGCGCCAGCAGTGAGTCCAAGGGTGGGTATTCACCCCTCCACTTT. It translates to CASSESKGGYSPLHF.

For the CDR3, the DNA is TGCGCCAGCACTTTGAAACAGGGGAACACTGAAGCTTTCTTT. Protein: CASTLKQGNTEAFF. This chain links TRBV5-1 with TRBJ1-1, with D possibly matching TRBD1 (6 bases). V lost 6 bases to trimming and J lost 1 base, with 13 bases between them. CDR3 size: 14 residues. Germline V gives CDR1 SGHRS, CDR2 YFSETQ.

This clone was seen more than once but under ten times. The chain recombines TRBV21-1 with TRBJ1-2. TRBV21-1 has pseudogene status. The CDR3 covers 21 residues. CDR3 region: CASSKEVRRSEGPKRIYGYTF. The CDR3, as DNA: TGTGCCAGCAGCAAAGAGGTTAGGAGATCGGAAGGGCCGAAGAGAATCTATGGCTACACCTTC.

The chain employs TRBV11-3 and TRBJ2-5, with D possibly TRBD2 on 6 matching bases. Germline V CDR1 and CDR2: SGHNT, YENEEA. The CDR3 contains 13 residues. V was shortened by 5 bases and J by 7 bases, with 14 bases between the two germline ends. The CDR3 region has the DNA TGTGCCAGCAGCGGGGGGTCCGAGGCGACCCAGTACTTC. Amino acid sequence: CASSGGSEATQYF.

This clone was observed a few times. The V and J genes are TRBV7-9 and TRBJ2-1; 10 nucleotides match TRBD2. With V trimmed by 5 bases and J by 9 bases, 10 bases remained unmatched. CDR1 SEHNR and CDR2 FQNEAQ come from the germline V gene (reference sequence). The CDR3 spans 15 residues. The CDR3 spells CASSLSGTSDAEQFF. The CDR3 DNA is TGTGCCAGCAGCCTATCCGGGACTAGCGACGCTGAGCAGTTCTTC.

The rearrangement links TRBV4-1 to TRBJ1-4; 7 bases fit TRBD1. The CDR3 contains 15 residues. The germline CDR1 and CDR2 sequences are MGHRA and YSYEKL. The V gene end was trimmed by 7 bases and the J gene end by 8 bases; junction bases not matched to a gene: 13. CDR3 sequence: CASTPGGHLGEKLFF. CDR3 nucleotide sequence: TGCGCCAGCACCCCAGGGGGTCATTTAGGGGAAAAACTGTTTTTT.

The V gene is TRBV27, the J gene TRBJ2-2, with 7 bases lining up with TRBD1. The V and J ends lost 2 bases and 0 bases, in that order; junction bases with no gene match: 15. This CDR3 comprises 20 residues. CDR1 is MNHEY, CDR2 SMNVEV, per germline (reference sequence). The CDR3 DNA reads as TGTGCCAGCAGTTTAACCGGGACAGCCCAACCGACAGCGAACACCGGGGAGCTGTTTTTT. Amino acid sequence: CASSLTGTAQPTANTGELFF.

The chain employs TRBV27 and TRBJ2-1; 9 bases align to TRBD2. V shed 5 bases and J 5 bases; nucleotides not matched to a gene: 7. The CDR3 is 15 residues long. The germline V gene encodes CDR1 MNHEY and CDR2 SMNVEV (reference sequence). The CDR3 spells CASSLIAGADNEQFF. CDR3 nucleotide sequence: TGTGCCAGCAGTCTAATAGCGGGGGCAGACAATGAGCAGTTCTTC.

V and J are TRBV18 and TRBJ2-3; a possible D gene is TRBD2 (7 bases). The CDR3 length is 19 residues. CDR1 and CDR2 from the germline V gene are KGHSH and LQKENI. V lost 6 bases and J 0 bases, leaving 25 bases between the germline ends. The CDR3 loop is CASSPARAGADFSTDTQYF. In DNA form, the CDR3 reads TGTGCCAGCTCGCCCGCGAGGGCGGGGGCAGACTTTAGCACAGATACGCAGTATTTT.

The genes are TRBV19 and TRBJ1-5; D remains ambiguous. CDR1 is LNHDA and CDR2 is SQIVND in the germline V gene (reference sequence). The germline V and J ends were trimmed by 9 bases and 3 bases, with 15 bases remaining between them. The CDR3 has 14 amino acids. The CDR3 region has the DNA TGTGCCAGCCAAATACTGGGCCCCAATCAGCCCCAGCATTTT. Protein: CASQILGPNQPQHF.

The chain employs TRBV19 and TRBJ1-2; weak D call: TRBD1 (6 bases). The CDR3 runs to 15 residues. Germline V gene sequence: CDR1 LNHDA, CDR2 SQIVND (reference sequence). Trimming stripped 4 bases from V and 2 bases from J, with 14 bases between. Here the CDR3 reads CASSRQTGENYGYTF. The DNA for the CDR3 is TGTGCCAGTAGTAGACAGACAGGAGAGAACTATGGCTACACCTTC.

The chain recombines TRBV2 with TRBJ1-1, with D possibly matching TRBD1 (5 bases). The CDR3 covers 15 residues. V dropped 6 bases and J dropped 2 bases, with 16 bases sitting between them. The germline V gene has CDR1 SNHLY and CDR2 FYNNEI. CDR3 DNA sequence: TGTGCCAGCAGGGCCCTTACAGGATCCAACACTGAAGCTTTCTTT. Translating it yields CASRALTGSNTEAFF.

In the case of this clone: Other nucleotide sequences in the sample specify the same CDR3. The V gene is TRBV9, the J gene TRBJ1-2; no firm D call. The CDR3 is 14 amino acids. Germline CDR1 and CDR2: SGDLS and YYNGEE. The V gene lost 0 bases and the J gene lost 2 bases, with 8 bases spanning the gap. The DNA for the CDR3 is TGTGCCAGCAGCGTAGCCCCCGGGAACTATGGCTACACCTTC. It encodes CASSVAPGNYGYTF.

The rearrangement joins TRBV5-4 to TRBJ2-6; D not certain. The CDR3 has 14 amino acids. V lost 2 bases to trimming and J lost 0 bases, with 3 bases between them. Germline loops: CDR1 SGHNT, CDR2 YYREEE (reference sequence). CDR3 in DNA: TGTGCCAGCAGCTTTGGCTCTGGGGCCAACGTCCTGACTTTC. Residues: CASSFGSGANVLTF.

The V and J genes are TRBV5-6 and TRBJ1-6, with D uncertain. CDR1 is SGHDT and CDR2 is YYEEEE in the germline V gene. V gave up 0 bases and J gave up 6 bases, with 4 bases separating them. The CDR3 has 13 amino acids. The DNA of the CDR3 is TGTGCCAGCAGCTTGGACCTTAATTCACCCCTCCACTTT. Its translation: CASSLDLNSPLHF.

The chain carries TRBV6-5 and TRBJ2-7, with 12 positions matching TRBD2. CDR3 length: 15 amino acids. Germline lookup yields CDR1 MNHEY and CDR2 SVGAGI. V lost 7 bases, J lost 2 bases, and 6 bases stayed unmatched. The CDR3 DNA reads TGTGCCAGCACATACACTAGCGGGGGGCCCTACGAGCAGTACGTC. Translating gives CASTYTSGGPYEQYV.

This clone was detected once. The rearrangement links TRBV6-4 to TRBJ2-3; 8 bases fit TRBD2. The CDR3 is 15 residues long. Looked up from germline, CDR1 is MRHNA and CDR2 is SNTAGT. V trimming: 8 bases; J trimming: 2 bases; junction bases outside the gene matches: 9. CDR3 sequence: CASSSGGTFTDTQYF. As DNA, the CDR3 is TGTGCCAGCTCGAGCGGGGGTACCTTCACAGATACGCAGTATTTT.

In its sample, this clone was seen a few times. The chain has TRBV11-2 and TRBJ1-2; TRBD1 might be the D (5 bases). CDR1 and CDR2 from the germline V gene are SGHAT and FQNNGV. Trimming shortened V by 2 bases and J by 6 bases, and 10 bases separated the two germline ends. The CDR3 runs 13 residues. Written as DNA, the CDR3 is TGTGCCAGCAGCTTACGGCTAGGGGATGGCTACACCTTC. Its translation is CASSLRLGDGYTF.

The genes are TRBV9 and TRBJ1-3; D ambiguous. V was clipped by 0 bases and J by 0 bases, with 13 bases between them. The CDR3 spans 17 residues. Germline CDR1 is SGDLS and CDR2 is YYNGEE. The CDR3 DNA is TGTGCCAGCAGCGTAGCTCCCAGCCTACTCTCTGGAAACACCATATATTTT. Translating it yields CASSVAPSLLSGNTIYF.

This chain joins TRBV23-1 and TRBJ2-4; D not certain. TRBV23-1 is an ORF, and what it does is uncertain. The CDR3 is made up of 15 amino acids. Trimming cost V 3 bases and J 7 bases, with 16 bases left between them. DNA for the CDR3: TGCGCCAGCAGTCAGATCCGGTGGCAAGGCAACATTCAGTACTTC. Its translation: CASSQIRWQGNIQYF.

The J gene is TRBJ2-7, the V gene TRBV2, with D possibly TRBD2 on 5 matching bases. CDR3 length equals 13 residues. CDR1 SNHLY and CDR2 FYNNEI come from the germline V gene. The V end lost 5 bases, the J end lost 5 bases, and 13 bases lay between the germline ends. The CDR3 region is CASSSMVGDEQYF. CDR3 DNA: TGTGCCAGCAGTAGCATGGTCGGGGACGAGCAGTACTTC.

The chain couples TRBV10-3 to TRBJ2-7; no clear D gene. Trimming left V 3 bases short and J 6 bases short, with 9 bases between. This CDR3 is 12 amino acids long. Germline assignment: CDR1 ENHRY and CDR2 SYGVKD. The CDR3 DNA sequence: TGTGCCATCAGTGACTGGGGTAGCGAGCAGTACGTC. Its protein is CAISDWGSEQYV.

V gene TRBV5-4 combines with J gene TRBJ2-6; 7 positions match TRBD1. Germline assignment: CDR1 SGHNT and CDR2 YYREEE (reference sequence). There are 18 residues in the CDR3. Trimming removed 3 bases from V and 0 bases from J; junction bases left unmatched: 9. CDR3: CASSSRQGGASGANVLTF. The DNA for the CDR3 is TGTGCCAGCAGCTCCCGACAGGGTGGCGCCTCTGGGGCCAACGTCCTGACTTTC.

The V call is TRBV10-3, the J call TRBJ1-6, with 7 nucleotides matching TRBD1. V gave up 2 bases and J gave up 8 bases; unmatched junction bases: 12. The CDR3 runs to 17 residues. Germline CDR1 and CDR2: ENHRY and SYGVKD. CDR3: CAISETIGGGGDSPLHF. The CDR3 DNA sequence: TGTGCCATCAGTGAGACCATCGGAGGAGGGGGCGATTCACCCCTCCACTTT.

This clone was detected once. The chain couples TRBV4-2 to TRBJ1-3; no reliable D call. In germline, CDR1 is LGHNA, CDR2 YNFKEQ. The germline V and J ends were trimmed by 0 bases and 0 bases, with 12 bases remaining between them. The CDR3 contains 17 residues. The CDR3 loop is CASSQDGQASSGNTIYF. The CDR3 DNA reads as TGTGCCAGCAGCCAAGATGGGCAGGCAAGCTCTGGAAACACCATATATTTT.

The rearrangement links TRBV13 to TRBJ2-1; perhaps D is TRBD1 or TRBD2 (5 bases each). In germline, CDR1 is PRHDT, CDR2 FYEKMQ (reference sequence). The CDR3 spans 12 residues. Trimming shortened V by 0 bases and J by 9 bases, and 6 bases separated the two germline ends. DNA of the CDR3: TGTGCCAGCAGCTTAGGGGGACGTGAGCAGTTCTTC. It specifies CASSLGGREQFF.